These T cell receptor beta chains were read from a single sample in a study of T cells in Graves' hyperthyroidism and ophthalmopathy. TCRdb passed the multiplex PCR reads through MiXCR, listing each CDR3 protein once. The sample lists roughly 520,000 distinct CDR3 sequences; less than 25% were seen once. Sequenced input: blood. All receptors derive from a woman in her twenties or thirties with Graves' ophthalmopathy. Each CDR3 is given with its conserved first and last residue. The D gene is left open where the match is weak. A clone size is listed for some rows: how often the clone was seen (once, few, many), or a class if it is expanded.

clone_size	v_call	d_call	j_call	cdr3_nt	cdr3_aa
few	TRBV24-1	TRBD1	TRBJ1-3	TGTGCCACCAGTGACCCCACCGGGACAGCTCCAAACACCATATATTTT	CATSDPTGTAPNTIYF
few	TRBV28	-	TRBJ1-5	TGTGCCAGCAGTTTCCAGAATAGTAATCAGCCCCAGCATTTT	CASSFQNSNQPQHF
many	TRBV10-3	TRBD1	TRBJ2-7	TGTGCCATCAGTGGGGGGACAGGGGTCTACGAGCAGTACTTC	CAISGGTGVYEQYF
many	TRBV6-1	-	TRBJ1-2	TGTGCCAGCAGAGCCCAGGGTTACGGTGGCTACACCTTC	CASRAQGYGGYTF
many	TRBV10-3	-	TRBJ2-5	TGTGCCATCAGGGGACCGGGGGAAGAGACCCAGTACTTC	CAIRGPGEETQYF
many	TRBV5-1	-	TRBJ1-3	TGCGCCAGCAGCTTGGACAGACCTGGAAACACCATATATTTT	CASSLDRPGNTIYF
-	TRBV6-1	-	TRBJ1-1	TGTGCCAGCAGCGACAGCAATAAGGGCACTGAAGCTTTCTTT	CASSDSNKGTEAFF
many	TRBV6-1	-	TRBJ2-4	TGTGCCAGCAGTGGAGGGGAAAACATTCAGTACTTC	CASSGGENIQYF
many	TRBV28	TRBD1	TRBJ2-7	TGTGCCAGCAGTTGGGCCGGACAGGGGCTAACCTCCCCCGAGCAGTACTTC	CASSWAGQGLTSPEQYF
many	TRBV2	-	TRBJ1-1	TGTGCCAGCATTAAATCTCAGTTAATGAACACTGAAGCTTTCTTT	CASIKSQLMNTEAFF
many	TRBV19	-	TRBJ1-5	TGTGCCAGTAGTATTGGCGACCAGCGGCCCCAGCATTTT	CASSIGDQRPQHF
many	TRBV2	-	TRBJ2-7	TGTGCCAGCAGTGAAGATGGGGCCCTCGACCCCTCCTACGAGCAGTACTTC	CASSEDGALDPSYEQYF
many	TRBV5-1	-	TRBJ2-5	TGCGCCAGCAGCCCAGCTACGTACCAAGAGACCCAGTACTTC	CASSPATYQETQYF
-	TRBV7-9	-	TRBJ2-7	TGTGTCAGCACGGCATACGGAGGGAACTCCTACGAGCAGTACTTC	CVSTAYGGNSYEQYF
-	TRBV12-3/TRBV12-4	TRBD2	TRBJ2-5	TGTGCCAGCAGACCGGGACTAGGCCAAGAGACCCAGTACTTC	CASRPGLGQETQYF
few	TRBV29-1	TRBD1	TRBJ2-7	TGCAGCGTTGGATCAGGGACAGACTACGAGCAGTACTTC	CSVGSGTDYEQYF
few	TRBV12-3/TRBV12-4	TRBD1	TRBJ1-6	TGTGCCAGCAGTCCGACAGGGCAAGGGCGTTCACCCCTCCACTTT	CASSPTGQGRSPLHF
-	TRBV30	-	TRBJ2-7	TGTGCCTGGGGACGCTACGAGCAGTACTTC	CAWGRYEQYF
-	TRBV3-1	-	TRBJ1-1	TGTGCCAGCAGCCAAGACCGGGACGGGAGAAAGAACACTGAAGCTTTCTTT	CASSQDRDGRKNTEAFF
few	TRBV11-2	-	TRBJ1-2	TGTGCCAGCAGCTTAGTATTATGGGGGCAGAACGGAAACAATGGCTACACCTTC	CASSLVLWGQNGNNGYTF
-	TRBV11-2	TRBD2	TRBJ2-2	TGTGCCAGCAGCCCGGGGGGGGGGCTGAACACCGGGGAGCTGTTTTTT	CASSPGGGLNTGELFF
few	TRBV12-3/TRBV12-4	-	TRBJ2-2	TGTGCCAGCAGTAAAACCGGGACATCTACCGGGGAGCTGTTTTTT	CASSKTGTSTGELFF
many	TRBV10-3	-	TRBJ2-5	TGTGCCATCAGTGAGAGGGGGACCGCTAAAGAGACCCAGTACTTC	CAISERGTAKETQYF
-	TRBV12-3/TRBV12-4	TRBD1	TRBJ2-5	TGTGCCAGCAGCCCCGACAGGGTCTGGACCCAGTACTTC	CASSPDRVWTQYF
few	TRBV20-1	TRBD2	TRBJ2-7	TGCAGTGCTAGAGGGTCGGCTAGCGGAACCTACGAGCAGTACTTC	CSARGSASGTYEQYF
many	TRBV7-2	-	TRBJ1-1	TGTGCCAGCAGCATTGTAGTTGCTACTGAAGCTTTCTTT	CASSIVVATEAFF
many	TRBV18	TRBD1	TRBJ1-2	TGTGCCAGCTCAACTTCCGGGACAGACTCGTATGGCTACACCTTC	CASSTSGTDSYGYTF
-	TRBV5-1	-	TRBJ1-1	TGCGCCAGCAGCTTGGGTTCAGTGAACACTGAAGCTTTCTTT	CASSLGSVNTEAFF
many	TRBV10-3	-	TRBJ2-2	TGTGCCGTAGGTCGTGGTACGGGAATTAACACCGGGGAGCTGTTTTTT	CAVGRGTGINTGELFF
many	TRBV20-1	TRBD1	TRBJ2-5	TGCAGTGCAACACCCGGGACAGGGTTGGAGGGGACCCAGTACTTC	CSATPGTGLEGTQYF
-	TRBV11-2	-	TRBJ1-1	TGTGCCAGCAGCTTAGATCGGGCCATCCTAACGCCCACTGAAGCTTTCTTT	CASSLDRAILTPTEAFF
many	TRBV6-1	-	TRBJ1-1	TGTGCCAGCAGTACAGGGCTACGCCGAATAAACACTGAAGCTTTCTTT	CASSTGLRRINTEAFF
-	TRBV18	-	TRBJ2-7	TGTGCCAGCTCACCAAGGGCAACCTCCTCCTACGAGCAGTACTTC	CASSPRATSSYEQYF
many	TRBV4-1	-	TRBJ1-5	TGCGCCAGCAGACAGGGTTTTAATAGCAATCAGCCCCAGCATTTT	CASRQGFNSNQPQHF
many	TRBV20-1	TRBD2	TRBJ2-2	TGCAGTGCTAGCCCAGCGGGGGGGCGTGTTGGGGAGCTGTTTTTT	CSASPAGGRVGELFF
-	TRBV25-1	TRBD1	TRBJ2-7	TGTGCCAGCGAACCCGGGACAGGGGACGAGCAGTACTTC	CASEPGTGDEQYF
-	TRBV12-3/TRBV12-4	TRBD2	TRBJ2-5	TGTACCAGCAGCCCTGGGACTAGCGGGGGGGAGACCCAGTACTTC	CTSSPGTSGGETQYF